The 27 T cell receptor beta chains listed next were all sequenced from one sample in a study of blood T cell repertoires in COVID-19. Profiling relied on immunoSEQ multiplex PCR, and the TCRdb table lists in-frame clones only, not all of them. The table includes some 180,000 clones, more than 80% detected once. Sequencing was carried out using peripheral blood. The receptors shown here come from a woman between 40 and 55 years old with COVID-19, enrolled during active disease.

This clone was detected only once. The chain is built from TRBV7-6 and TRBJ2-2; 7 bases are shared with TRBD2. Germline V lookup: CDR1 SGHVS, CDR2 FNYEAQ. The CDR3 sequence is 16 residues long. V shed 2 bases and J 5 bases; nucleotides not matched to a gene: 8. CDR3 sequence reads: CASSLSRGSGTGELFF. The CDR3 coding sequence is TGTGCCAGCAGCTTATCACGCGGGAGCGGTACCGGGGAGCTGTTTTTT.

V and J are TRBV7-3 and TRBJ2-6; D might be TRBD2 (6 bases). Between the trimmed V and J ends, which lost 0 bases and 1 base, there was a span of 13 bases. Per germline, CDR1 SGHTA and CDR2 FQGTGA. CDR3 size: 18 residues. The CDR3 region has the DNA TGTGCCAGCAGCTTAACAGGGGAGGATATGTCTGGGGCCAACGTCCTGACTTTC. The encoded protein is CASSLTGEDMSGANVLTF.

The chain recombines TRBV5-4 with TRBJ2-3, with D unclear. The V gene lost 2 bases and the J gene lost 0 bases, with 10 bases spanning the gap. The CDR3 loop spans 15 amino acids. Germline CDR1 SGHNT, CDR2 YYREEE (reference sequence). The CDR3 nucleotides are TGTGCCAGCAGCTTCCCCGGGTCTAGCACAGATACGCAGTATTTT. Residues: CASSFPGSSTDTQYF.

Notes on this clone: The sample carries other DNA sequences with the same CDR3. The genes are TRBV14 and TRBJ1-3, with 7 bases that match TRBD1. This CDR3 spans 16 amino acids. From germline, CDR1 is SGHDN and CDR2 FVKESK. V shed 1 base and J 1 base; nucleotides not matched to a gene: 4. CDR3 sequence reads: CASSQGRRGSGNTIYF. The CDR3 DNA is TGTGCCAGCAGCCAAGGGCGCAGGGGGTCTGGAAACACCATATATTTT.

The rearrangement uses TRBV7-8 and TRBJ2-1; 9 nucleotides line up with TRBD2. This CDR3 region has 16 residues. Trimming at V came to 8 bases and at J to 4 bases, leaving 12 bases not matched to a gene. Looked up from germline, CDR1 is SGHVS and CDR2 is FQNEAQ. This CDR3 is CASLRRVGLAYNEQFF. CDR3 DNA: TGTGCCAGCCTACGAAGGGTGGGACTAGCATACAATGAGCAGTTCTTC.

J is TRBJ2-1 and V is TRBV12-5, with 13 nucleotides matching TRBD2. Germline assignment: CDR1 LGHNT and CDR2 FRNRAP. This CDR3 has 18 residues. V gave up 6 bases and J gave up 10 bases; unmatched junction bases: 18. In nucleotides, the CDR3 is TGTGCTAGTGGGCCCGGATCGGGGGGCCGACTAGCGGGAGGCGAGCAGTTCTTC. This gives the protein CASGPGSGGRLAGGEQFF.

The chain joins TRBV2 to TRBJ2-7; the D gene is possibly TRBD2 (6 bases). Trimming removed 4 bases at V and 2 bases at J, with 12 bases between. CDR3 length: 14 residues. Germline assignment: CDR1 SNHLY and CDR2 FYNNEI. The CDR3 here is CASSVSAGTYEQYF. In nucleotides, the CDR3 is TGTGCCAGCAGTGTCTCGGCGGGAACCTACGAGCAGTACTTC.

This chain joins TRBV10-3 and TRBJ2-5; no clear D gene. CDR1 is ENHRY, CDR2 SYGVKD, per germline. This CDR3 is 12 amino acids long. V was cut by 3 bases and J by 4 bases, with 6 bases left in between. This CDR3 is CAISELGETQYF. CDR3 DNA sequence: TGTGCCATCAGTGAACTCGGAGAGACCCAGTACTTC.

The chain has TRBV6-2 or TRBV6-3 and TRBJ1-1, with a possible D match to TRBD1 (5 bases). The germline CDR1 and CDR2 sequences are MNHEY and SVGEGT. The V and J ends lost 5 bases and 1 base respectively, with 20 bases between them. The CDR3 contains 17 residues. The CDR3 sequence is CASSPNRWTSQNTEAFF. The CDR3, as DNA: TGTGCCAGCAGTCCCAACAGGTGGACAAGTCAGAACACTGAAGCTTTCTTT.

This sequence joins TRBV28 and TRBJ2-2; D ambiguous. Trimming took off 4 bases at V and 5 bases at J, with 2 bases between the two ends. There are 11 residues in the CDR3. Germline V gene lookup returns CDR1 MDHEN and CDR2 SYDVKM. CDR3 DNA sequence: TGTGCCAGCAGTTCTACCGGGGAGCTGTTTTTT. Protein sequence: CASSSTGELFF. The whole variable domain, filled in from reference TRBV28 and TRBJ2-2, reads DVKVTQSSRYLVKRTGEKVFLECVQDMDHENMFWYRQDPGLGLRLIYFSYDVKMKEKGDIPEGYSVSREKKERFSLILESASTNQTSMYLCASSSTGELFFGEGSRLTVL.

The rearrangement uses TRBV10-2 and TRBJ1-2; maybe TRBD1 (6 bases). The V end lost 9 bases, the J end lost 0 bases, and 14 bases lay between the germline ends. The CDR3 runs to 14 residues. CDR1 is WSHSY and CDR2 is SAAADI in the germline V gene. The CDR3 sequence is CASAGGRTNYGYTF. CDR3 nucleotides: TGCGCCAGTGCGGGGGGGCGAACTAACTATGGCTACACCTTC.

The V and J genes are TRBV4-2 and TRBJ2-2, with 9 bases aligning to TRBD2. CDR3 length equals 15 residues. Germline-derived CDR1 and CDR2 are LGHNA and YNFKEQ. With V trimmed by 2 bases and J by 6 bases, 4 bases remained unmatched. CDR3 amino acids: CASSQNSGRSGELFF. The DNA for the CDR3 is TGTGCCAGCAGCCAAAATAGCGGGAGATCCGGGGAGCTGTTTTTT.

This clone turned up a few times. V and J are TRBV6-5 and TRBJ2-1; D is unclear. There are 14 residues in the CDR3. V was shortened by 10 bases and J by 4 bases, with 17 bases between the two germline ends. In germline, CDR1 is MNHEY, CDR2 SVGAGI. The CDR3 spells CATKETPFYNEQFF. CDR3 sequence (DNA): TGTGCCACCAAGGAGACCCCCTTTTACAATGAGCAGTTCTTC.

The chain carries TRBV6-5 and TRBJ2-1; no clear D. Trimming took 4 bases from V and 13 from J, leaving 20 bases between them. This CDR3 is 14 amino acids long. The germline CDR1 and CDR2 sequences are MNHEY and SVGAGI. The CDR3 region has the DNA TGTGCCAGCAGTTTCCCAGGAACACGTCGTCAACAGTTCTTC. This sequence encodes CASSFPGTRRQQFF.

The chain combines TRBV2 with TRBJ1-5; 7 nucleotides agree with TRBD1. The CDR3 covers 15 residues. The J segment lost 7 bases and the V segment lost 2 bases, leaving 8 bases of the junction unmatched. Germline V CDR1 and CDR2: SNHLY, FYNNEI. The CDR3 is CASSETTGREQPQHF. CDR3 DNA: TGTGCCAGCAGTGAAACGACAGGGCGAGAACAGCCCCAGCATTTT.

The chain links TRBV7-9 to TRBJ2-3, with TRBD1 as a possible D gene (5 bases). Trimming pared 4 bases from V and 1 base from J, leaving 21 bases between. Germline V gene lookup returns CDR1 SEHNR and CDR2 FQNEAQ (reference sequence). This CDR3 region has 18 residues. CDR3 nucleotide sequence: TGTGCCAGCAGCTCACCTGCGGATGGGGCCCCTCGCACAGATACGCAGTATTTT. Protein: CASSSPADGAPRTDTQYF.

The rearrangement links TRBV7-8 to TRBJ2-7; 12 nucleotides line up with TRBD1. This CDR3 has 15 amino acids. V trimming: 2 bases; J trimming: 7 bases; junction bases outside the gene matches: 6. The germline V gene encodes CDR1 SGHVS and CDR2 FQNEAQ. The DNA for the CDR3 is TGTGCCAGCAGCTTACAGGGACAGGGGGCGCGGGAGCAGTACTTC. Translation gives CASSLQGQGAREQYF. The variable domain in full, completed from reference TRBV7-8 and TRBJ2-7, reads GAGVSQSPRYKVAKRGQDVALRCDPISGHVSLFWYQQALGQGPEFLTYFQNEAQLDKSGLPSDRFFAERPEGSVSTLKIQRTQQEDSAVYLCASSLQGQGAREQYFGPGTRLTVT.

V and J are TRBV13 and TRBJ2-7; D possibly corresponds to TRBD1 (5 bases). Trimming shortened V by 5 bases and J by 2 bases, and 16 bases separated the two germline ends. This CDR3 comprises 15 residues. The germline V gene has CDR1 PRHDT and CDR2 FYEKMQ (reference sequence). The CDR3 DNA is TGTGCCAGCAGCGCTCCTCCCCAGGGAACCTACGAGCAGTACTTC. This translates into CASSAPPQGTYEQYF.

J is TRBJ1-1 and V is TRBV14; the D is unclear. Germline lookup yields CDR1 SGHDN and CDR2 FVKESK. CDR3 size: 13 residues. The ends were cut back, 3 bases at V and 0 bases at J, with 5 bases in the middle. The CDR3 spells CASSHEVNTEAFF. The DNA of the CDR3 is TGTGCCAGCAGCCATGAGGTGAACACTGAAGCTTTCTTT.

J is TRBJ1-2 and V is TRBV6-5; D possibly corresponds to TRBD1 (6 bases). This CDR3 has 14 amino acids. Looked up from germline, CDR1 is MNHEY and CDR2 is SVGAGI. V gave up 6 bases and J gave up 5 bases, with 16 bases separating them. As DNA, the CDR3 is TGTGCCAGCAGAGCCCTTACAGGGTTGTATGGCTACACCTTC. It encodes CASRALTGLYGYTF.

This CDR3 is CSASDRDYEQYF. CDR3 sequence (DNA): TGCAGTGCTAGTGACAGGGACTACGAGCAGTACTTC. The chain joins TRBV20-1 to TRBJ2-7; 7 bases are shared with TRBD1. The CDR3 totals 12 residues. Germline CDR1 reads DFQATT; CDR2 reads SNEGSKA (reference sequence). The trim removed 3 bases at V and 3 bases at J, leaving 2 bases unmatched.

This clone occurred once. The chain has TRBV5-1 and TRBJ2-3; maybe TRBD2 (5 bases). Germline V lookup: CDR1 SGHRS, CDR2 YFSETQ. The V gene lost 0 bases and the J gene lost 2 bases, with 7 bases spanning the gap. The CDR3 has 14 amino acids. The CDR3 DNA follows: TGCGCCAGCAGCTTGGAGGGAGACACAGATACGCAGTATTTT. Its protein product is CASSLEGDTDTQYF. Looking up the rest from reference TRBV5-1 and TRBJ2-3 gives the full variable domain: KAGVTQTPRYLIKTRGQQVTLSCSPISGHRSVSWYQQTPGQGLQFLFEYFSETQRNKGNFPGRFSGRQFSNSRSEMNVSTLELGDSALYLCASSLEGDTDTQYFGPGTRLTVL.

The rearrangement uses TRBV2 and TRBJ2-2, with TRBD1 identical over 7 bases. CDR3 length equals 13 residues. Per the germline V gene, CDR1 is SNHLY and CDR2 is FYNNEI. Unmatched junction bases numbered 4, after V lost 6 bases and J lost 6 bases. CDR3 loop: CASRGQGAGELFF. DNA for the CDR3: TGTGCCAGCAGAGGCCAGGGGGCCGGGGAGCTGTTTTTT. Looking up the rest from reference TRBV2 and TRBJ2-2 gives the full variable domain: EPEVTQTPSHQVTQMGQEVILRCVPISNHLYFYWYRQILGQKVEFLVSFYNNEISEKSEIFDDQFSVERPDGSNFTLKIRSTKLEDSAMYFCASRGQGAGELFFGEGSRLTVL.

The chain uses TRBV27 and TRBJ2-3; D remains unclear. V shed 2 bases and J shed 5 bases, with 14 bases lying between them. The germline gives CDR1 MNHEY, CDR2 SMNVEV (reference sequence). This CDR3 spans 15 amino acids. The CDR3 bases are TGTGCCAGCAGTTTAATACACCCCAGAGGAGATACGCAGTATTTT. Amino acid sequence: CASSLIHPRGDTQYF.

The chain combines TRBV2 with TRBJ1-1; 7 bases are shared with TRBD1. This CDR3 is 14 amino acids long. The germline CDR1 and CDR2 sequences are SNHLY and FYNNEI. The CDR3 DNA follows: TGTGCTTCAGCCCGAACGAACACCGGGACAGTCGCTTTCTTT. Its protein is CASARTNTGTVAFF.

The chain employs TRBV5-4 and TRBJ2-3; 8 bases align to TRBD2. Trimming took 8 bases from V and 5 from J; bases not matched to a gene: 4. Germline CDR1 is SGHNT and CDR2 is YYREEE (reference sequence). This CDR3 spans 12 amino acids. CDR3 loop: CASGLAQDTQYF. In DNA, the CDR3 is TGTGCCAGTGGACTAGCCCAAGATACGCAGTATTTT.

J is TRBJ2-3 and V is TRBV27; D gene uncertain. The V gene lost 4 bases and the J gene lost 1 base, with 6 bases spanning the gap. From germline, CDR1 is MNHEY and CDR2 SMNVEV (reference sequence). This CDR3 has 13 residues. The chain's CDR3 is CASSSRGTDTQYF. Here the CDR3 DNA reads TGTGCCAGCAGTTCCCGGGGCACAGATACGCAGTATTTT.